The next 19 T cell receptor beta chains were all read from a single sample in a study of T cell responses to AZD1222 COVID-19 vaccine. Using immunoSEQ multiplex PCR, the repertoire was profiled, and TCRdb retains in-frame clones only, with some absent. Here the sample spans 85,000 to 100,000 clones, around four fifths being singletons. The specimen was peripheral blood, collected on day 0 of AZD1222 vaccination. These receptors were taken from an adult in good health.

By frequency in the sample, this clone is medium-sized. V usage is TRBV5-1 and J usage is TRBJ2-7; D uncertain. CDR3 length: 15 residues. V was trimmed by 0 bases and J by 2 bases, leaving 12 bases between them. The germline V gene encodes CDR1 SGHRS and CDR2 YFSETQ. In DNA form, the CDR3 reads TGCGCCAGCAGCTTGGAGCCGGGTCTGGCCTACGAGCAGTACTTC. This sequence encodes CASSLEPGLAYEQYF.

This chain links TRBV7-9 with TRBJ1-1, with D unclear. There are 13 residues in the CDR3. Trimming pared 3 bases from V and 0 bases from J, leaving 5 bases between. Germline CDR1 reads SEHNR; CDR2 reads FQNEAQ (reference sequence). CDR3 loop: CASSFGMNTEAFF. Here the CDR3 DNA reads TGTGCCAGCAGCTTTGGGATGAACACTGAAGCTTTCTTT.

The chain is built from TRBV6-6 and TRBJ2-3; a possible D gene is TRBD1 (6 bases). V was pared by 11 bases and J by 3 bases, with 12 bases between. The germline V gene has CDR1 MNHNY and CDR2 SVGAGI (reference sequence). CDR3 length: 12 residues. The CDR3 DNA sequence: TGTGCCGGGGGAACAGGGACAGATACGCAGTATTTT. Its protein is CAGGTGTDTQYF.

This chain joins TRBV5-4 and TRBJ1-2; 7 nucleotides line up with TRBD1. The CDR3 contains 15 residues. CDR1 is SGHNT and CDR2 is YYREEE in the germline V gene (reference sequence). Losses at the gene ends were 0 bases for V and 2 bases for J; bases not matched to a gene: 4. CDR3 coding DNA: TGTGCCAGCAGCTTGGAGGGACAGCGGAACTATGGCTACACCTTC. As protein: CASSLEGQRNYGYTF.

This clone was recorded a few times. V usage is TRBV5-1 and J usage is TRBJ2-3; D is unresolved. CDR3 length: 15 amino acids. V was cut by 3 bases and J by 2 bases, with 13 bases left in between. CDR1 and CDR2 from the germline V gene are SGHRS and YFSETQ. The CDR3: CASSSLNGDTDTQYF. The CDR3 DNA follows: TGCGCCAGCAGCTCCCTGAACGGTGACACAGATACGCAGTATTTT.

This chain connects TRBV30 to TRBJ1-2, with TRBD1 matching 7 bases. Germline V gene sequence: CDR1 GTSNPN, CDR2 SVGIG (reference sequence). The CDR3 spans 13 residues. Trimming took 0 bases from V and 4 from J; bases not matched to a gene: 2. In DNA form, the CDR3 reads TGTGCCTGGAGTGTGTCAGGGGGCTATGGCTACACCTTC. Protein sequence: CAWSVSGGYGYTF.

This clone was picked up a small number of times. CDR3 region: CASSSWTGEYEQYF. The DNA of the CDR3 is TGTGCCAGCAGCAGCTGGACAGGGGAGTACGAGCAGTACTTC. The V and J genes are TRBV7-8 and TRBJ2-7; 9 nucleotides line up with TRBD1. Losses at the gene ends were 5 bases for V and 4 bases for J; bases not matched to a gene: 6. Germline V gene sequence: CDR1 SGHVS, CDR2 FQNEAQ. This CDR3 contains 14 residues.

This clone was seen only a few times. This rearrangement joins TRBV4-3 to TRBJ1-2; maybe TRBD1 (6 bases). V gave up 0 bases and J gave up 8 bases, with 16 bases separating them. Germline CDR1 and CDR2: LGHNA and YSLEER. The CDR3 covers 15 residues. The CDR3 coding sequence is TGCGCCAGCAGCCAAGAAGTTGTGGGGGCTAGGGGCTACACCTTC. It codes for CASSQEVVGARGYTF.

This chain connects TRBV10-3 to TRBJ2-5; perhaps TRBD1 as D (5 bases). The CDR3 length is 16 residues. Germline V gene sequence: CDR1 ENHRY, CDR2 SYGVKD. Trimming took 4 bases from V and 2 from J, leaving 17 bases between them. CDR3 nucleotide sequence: TGTGCCATCAGTGGGAGACAGTCCGTACATCAAGAGACCCAGTACTTC. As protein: CAISGRQSVHQETQYF.

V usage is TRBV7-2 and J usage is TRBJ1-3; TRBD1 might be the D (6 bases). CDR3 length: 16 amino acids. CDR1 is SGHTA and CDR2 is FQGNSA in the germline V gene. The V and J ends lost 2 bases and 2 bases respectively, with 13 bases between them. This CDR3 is CASSLNSGDPGNTIYF. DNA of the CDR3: TGTGCCAGCAGCTTAAACTCAGGGGATCCTGGAAACACCATATATTTT.

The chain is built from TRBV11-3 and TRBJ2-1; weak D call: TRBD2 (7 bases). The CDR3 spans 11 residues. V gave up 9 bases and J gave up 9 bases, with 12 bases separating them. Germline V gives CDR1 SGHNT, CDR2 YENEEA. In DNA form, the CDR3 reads TGTGCCAGTTCTAGGGGGGGTGAGCAGTTCTTC. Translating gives CASSRGGEQFF.

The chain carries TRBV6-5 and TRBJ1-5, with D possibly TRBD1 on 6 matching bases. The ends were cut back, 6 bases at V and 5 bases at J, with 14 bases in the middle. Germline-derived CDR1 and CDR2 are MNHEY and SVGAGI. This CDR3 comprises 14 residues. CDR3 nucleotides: TGTGCCAGCAGCATTCAAGGGGGGGATCAGCCCCAGCATTTT. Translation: CASSIQGGDQPQHF.

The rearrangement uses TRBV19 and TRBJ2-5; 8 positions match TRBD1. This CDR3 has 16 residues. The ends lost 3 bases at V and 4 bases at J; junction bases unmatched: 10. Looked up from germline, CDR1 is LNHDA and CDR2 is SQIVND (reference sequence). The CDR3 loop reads CASSIGDRYDGETQYF. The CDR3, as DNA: TGTGCCAGTAGTATTGGGGACAGGTATGACGGAGAGACCCAGTACTTC. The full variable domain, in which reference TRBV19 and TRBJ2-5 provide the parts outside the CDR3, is DGGITQSPKYLFRKEGQNVTLSCEQNLNHDAMYWYRQDPGQGLRLIYYSQIVNDFQKGDIAEGYSVSREKKESFPLTVTSAQKNPTAFYLCASSIGDRYDGETQYFGPGTRLLVL.

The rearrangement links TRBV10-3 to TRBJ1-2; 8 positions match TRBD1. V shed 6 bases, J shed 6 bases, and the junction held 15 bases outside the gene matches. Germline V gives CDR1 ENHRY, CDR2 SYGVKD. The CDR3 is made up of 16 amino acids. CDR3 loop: CAISEARDRLRNGYTF. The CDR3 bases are TGTGCCATCAGCGAGGCCAGGGACAGGCTAAGGAATGGCTACACCTTC.

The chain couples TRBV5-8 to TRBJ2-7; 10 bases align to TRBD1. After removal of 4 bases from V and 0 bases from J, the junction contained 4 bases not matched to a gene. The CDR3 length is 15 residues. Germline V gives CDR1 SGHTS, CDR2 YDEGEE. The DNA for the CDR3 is TGTGCCAGCAGCAAGGGACAGGGGTTCTCCTACGAGCAGTACTTC. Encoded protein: CASSKGQGFSYEQYF.

The CDR3 sequence: CASSLDGRNEQFF. CDR3 sequence (DNA): TGTGCCAGCAGCTTAGATGGGAGGAATGAGCAGTTCTTC. The chain recombines TRBV7-2 with TRBJ2-1; tentatively, D is TRBD2 (6 bases). The CDR3 extends over 13 amino acids. V lost 1 base and J 7 bases, leaving 8 bases between the germline ends. Germline V CDR1 and CDR2: SGHTA, FQGNSA.

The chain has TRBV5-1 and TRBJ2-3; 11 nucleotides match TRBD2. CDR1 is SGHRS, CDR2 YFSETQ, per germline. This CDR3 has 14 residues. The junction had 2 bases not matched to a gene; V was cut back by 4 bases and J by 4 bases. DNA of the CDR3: TGCGCCAGCAGCCTGGGACTAGCGGCAGATACGCAGTATTTT. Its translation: CASSLGLAADTQYF.

CDR3 sequence (DNA): TGTGCCAGCTCACCACCGACTATCCAAGAGACCCAGTACTTC. Residues: CASSPPTIQETQYF. The chain uses TRBV18 and TRBJ2-5, with D perhaps matching TRBD2 (5 bases). The V gene lost 0 bases and the J gene lost 1 base, with 6 bases spanning the gap. The CDR3 extends over 14 amino acids. CDR1 and CDR2 from the germline V gene are KGHSH and LQKENI.

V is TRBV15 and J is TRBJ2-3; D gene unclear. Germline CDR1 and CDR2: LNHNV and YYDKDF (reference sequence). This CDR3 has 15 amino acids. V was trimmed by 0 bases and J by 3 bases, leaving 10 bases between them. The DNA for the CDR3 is TGTGCCACCAGCAGAGAGAGTTCCGGGACAGATACGCAGTATTTT. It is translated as CATSRESSGTDTQYF.